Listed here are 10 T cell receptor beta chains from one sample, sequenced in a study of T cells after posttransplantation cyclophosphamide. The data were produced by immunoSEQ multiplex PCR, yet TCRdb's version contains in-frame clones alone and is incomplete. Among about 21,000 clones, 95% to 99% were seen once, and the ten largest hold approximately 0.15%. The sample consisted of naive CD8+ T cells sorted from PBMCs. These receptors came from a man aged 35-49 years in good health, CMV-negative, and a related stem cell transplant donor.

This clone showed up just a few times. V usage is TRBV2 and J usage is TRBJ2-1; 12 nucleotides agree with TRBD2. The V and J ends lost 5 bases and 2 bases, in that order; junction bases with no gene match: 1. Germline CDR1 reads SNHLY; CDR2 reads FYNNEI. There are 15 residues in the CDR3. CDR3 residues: CASSLAGGPYNEQFF. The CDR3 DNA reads TGTGCCAGCAGTCTAGCGGGAGGGCCCTACAATGAGCAGTTCTTC.

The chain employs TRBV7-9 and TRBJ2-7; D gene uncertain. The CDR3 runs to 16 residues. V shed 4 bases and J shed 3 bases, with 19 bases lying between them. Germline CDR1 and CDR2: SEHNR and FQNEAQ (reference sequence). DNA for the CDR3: TGTGCCAGCAGCTCGACGACAAGCCTGCGAAGCTACGAGCAGTACTTC. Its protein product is CASSSTTSLRSYEQYF.

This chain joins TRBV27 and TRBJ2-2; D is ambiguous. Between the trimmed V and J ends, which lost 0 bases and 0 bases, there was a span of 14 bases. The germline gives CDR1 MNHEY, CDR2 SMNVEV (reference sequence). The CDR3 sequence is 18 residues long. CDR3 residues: CASSLSIVTGANTGELFF. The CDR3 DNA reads TGTGCCAGCAGTTTATCGATTGTAACCGGTGCGAACACCGGGGAGCTGTTTTTT.

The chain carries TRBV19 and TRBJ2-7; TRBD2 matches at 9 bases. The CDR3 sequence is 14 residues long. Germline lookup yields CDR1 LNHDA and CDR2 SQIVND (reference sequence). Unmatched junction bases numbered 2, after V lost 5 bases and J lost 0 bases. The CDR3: CASSLSGSSYEQYF. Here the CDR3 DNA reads TGTGCCAGTAGTCTTAGCGGGAGCTCCTACGAGCAGTACTTC.

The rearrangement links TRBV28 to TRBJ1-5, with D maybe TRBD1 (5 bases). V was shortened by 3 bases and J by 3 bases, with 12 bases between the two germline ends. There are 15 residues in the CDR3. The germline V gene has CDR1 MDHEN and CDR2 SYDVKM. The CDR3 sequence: CASSLWGVNNQPQHF. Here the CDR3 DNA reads TGTGCCAGCAGTTTGTGGGGGGTAAACAATCAGCCCCAGCATTTT.

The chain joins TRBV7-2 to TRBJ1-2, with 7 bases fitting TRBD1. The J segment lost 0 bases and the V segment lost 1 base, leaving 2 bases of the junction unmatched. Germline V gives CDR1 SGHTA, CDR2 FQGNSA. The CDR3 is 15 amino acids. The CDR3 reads CASSLGTGANYGYTF. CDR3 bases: TGTGCCAGCAGCTTAGGGACAGGAGCTAACTATGGCTACACCTTC.

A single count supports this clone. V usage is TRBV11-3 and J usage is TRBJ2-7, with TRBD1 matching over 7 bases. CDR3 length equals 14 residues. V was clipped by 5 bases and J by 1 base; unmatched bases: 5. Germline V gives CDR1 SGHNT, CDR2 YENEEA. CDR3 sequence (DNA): TGTGCCAGCAGCAAGGGGGACAGTTCCTACGAGCAGTACTTC. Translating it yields CASSKGDSSYEQYF.

The CDR3 sequence is CASSASGSGADTQYF. CDR3 nucleotide sequence: TGTGCCAGCAGCGCTAGCGGGAGTGGCGCAGATACGCAGTATTTT. The V gene is TRBV9, the J gene TRBJ2-3, with 10 bases lining up with TRBD2. The CDR3 has 15 residues. Per germline, CDR1 SGDLS and CDR2 YYNGEE. Trimming removed 3 bases from V and 4 bases from J; junction bases left unmatched: 5.

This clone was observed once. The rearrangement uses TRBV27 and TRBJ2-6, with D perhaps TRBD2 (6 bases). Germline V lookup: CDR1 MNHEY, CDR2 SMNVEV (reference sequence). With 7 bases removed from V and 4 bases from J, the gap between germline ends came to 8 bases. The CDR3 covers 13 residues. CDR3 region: CASTEGGANVLTF. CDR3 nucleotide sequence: TGTGCCAGCACGGAGGGAGGGGCCAACGTCCTGACTTTC.

DNA for the CDR3: TGTGCCAGCAGCTCCCACCCGAAGGGACTAGCGGGAGATGAGCAGTACTTC. Translating gives CASSSHPKGLAGDEQYF. V gene TRBV21-1 combines with J gene TRBJ2-7; the D call TRBD2 from the table was never checked on the DNA. TRBV21-1 has pseudogene status. The CDR3 is 17 amino acids.